This T cell receptor beta chain was documented in a study of CD8 T cells in ankylosing spondylitis. Whole-study findings and limits: Among TCR beta sequences, a motif of about 8 highly homologous variants appeared characteristic of ankylosing spondylitis blood. Disease-linked clones, CD8+, were relatively rare in peripheral blood. The study looked at matched synovial fluid samples from ankylosing spondylitis patients. Disease-linked clones were reported to be significantly enriched there.

Per the germline V gene, CDR1 is LGHNA and CDR2 is YSLEER. Trimming took 0 bases from V and 4 from J; bases not matched to a gene: 3. The CDR3 spans 16 residues. The TCR beta libraries were generated through quantitative 5'-RACE incorporating molecular barcodes. Each CDR3 protein gets one entry after TCRdb re-called the 5' RACE reads with MiXCR. The table has some 140,000 distinct CDR3 sequences, 6.5% to 8.5% seen once. This clonotype was picked up many times. Its antigen is undetermined. The chain uses TRBV4-3 and TRBJ2-3, with 11 bases lining up with TRBD2. This TCR was recovered from a male donor with ankylosing spondylitis. Sequenced sample: synovial fluid, either unsorted or a sorted T cell fraction (not recorded which). The CDR3 region is CASSQDLAGGADTQYF. Here the CDR3 DNA reads TGCGCCAGCAGCCAAGACCTAGCGGGGGGAGCAGATACGCAGTATTTT.